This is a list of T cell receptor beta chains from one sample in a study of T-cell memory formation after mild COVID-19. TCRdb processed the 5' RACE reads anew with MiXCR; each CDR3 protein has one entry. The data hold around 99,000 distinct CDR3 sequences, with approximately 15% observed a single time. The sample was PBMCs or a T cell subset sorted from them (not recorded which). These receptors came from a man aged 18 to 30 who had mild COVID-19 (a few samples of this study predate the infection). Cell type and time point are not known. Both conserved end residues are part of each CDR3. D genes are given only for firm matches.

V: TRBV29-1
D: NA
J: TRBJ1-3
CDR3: CSVESVGAGNTIYF

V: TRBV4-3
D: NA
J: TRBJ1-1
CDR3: CASSQDPVENTEAFF

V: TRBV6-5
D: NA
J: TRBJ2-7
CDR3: CASSYLGPTYEQYF

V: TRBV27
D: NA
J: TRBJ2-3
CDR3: CASSLSSGVAGSSTDTQYF

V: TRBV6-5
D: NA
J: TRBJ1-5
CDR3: CASSYGSNQPQHF

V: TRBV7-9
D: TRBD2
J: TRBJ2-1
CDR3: CASSLVGGAGTSYNEQFF

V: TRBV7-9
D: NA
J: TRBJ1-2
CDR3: CASSLGTVANYGYTF

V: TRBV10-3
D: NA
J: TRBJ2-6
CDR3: CAISVLGTTGANVLTF

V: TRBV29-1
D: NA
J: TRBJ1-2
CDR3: CSVLQATYGYTF

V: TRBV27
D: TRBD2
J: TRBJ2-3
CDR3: CASSILAGGADTQYF

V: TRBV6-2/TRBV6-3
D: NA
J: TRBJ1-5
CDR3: CASSWGINQPQHF

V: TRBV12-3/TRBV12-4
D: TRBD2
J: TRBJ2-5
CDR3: CASGVAGGQETQYF

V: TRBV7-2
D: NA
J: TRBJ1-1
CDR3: CASSPPSGSTEAFF

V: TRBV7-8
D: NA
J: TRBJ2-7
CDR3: CASSPGGPYEQYF

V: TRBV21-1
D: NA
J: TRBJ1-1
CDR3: CASSKGRVTEAFF

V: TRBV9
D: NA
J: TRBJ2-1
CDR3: CASSAQPLEDDEQFF

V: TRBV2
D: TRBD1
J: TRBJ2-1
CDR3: CASPGQGYPGNNEQFF

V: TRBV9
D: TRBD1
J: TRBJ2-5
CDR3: CASSPDPGQEQETQYF

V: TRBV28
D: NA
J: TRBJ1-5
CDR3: CASSLVDRLNQPQHF

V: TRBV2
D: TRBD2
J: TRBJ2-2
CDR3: CASTPTSGLNTGELFF

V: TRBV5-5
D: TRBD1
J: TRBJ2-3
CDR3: CASSGGTGGDTQYF

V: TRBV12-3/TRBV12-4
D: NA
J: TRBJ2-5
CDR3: CASSPHPIRFQETQYF

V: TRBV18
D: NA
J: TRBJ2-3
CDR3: CASSPLRGWDTQYF

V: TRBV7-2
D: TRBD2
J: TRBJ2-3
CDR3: CASSLAGTSGGKTTDTQYF

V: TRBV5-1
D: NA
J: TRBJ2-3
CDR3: CASRVSWGTDTQYF

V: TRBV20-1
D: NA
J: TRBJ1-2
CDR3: CSARGVWYGYTF

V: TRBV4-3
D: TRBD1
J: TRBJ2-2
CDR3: CASSQGFRGLDTGELFF

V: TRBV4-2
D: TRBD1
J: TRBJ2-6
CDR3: CASSPGQGAGANVLTF

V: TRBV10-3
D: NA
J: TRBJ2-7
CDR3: CAISESTGKGLTEQYF

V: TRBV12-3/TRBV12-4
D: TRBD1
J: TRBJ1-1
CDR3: CASSLPGTGKDGKAFF

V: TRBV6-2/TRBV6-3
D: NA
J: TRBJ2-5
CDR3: CASSYRVEGQETQYF

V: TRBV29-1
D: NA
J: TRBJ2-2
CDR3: CSVEAGSNTGELFF

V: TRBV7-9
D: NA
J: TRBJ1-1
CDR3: CASSPGVKNTEAFF

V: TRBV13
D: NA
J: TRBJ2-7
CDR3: CASSLTNELAYEQYF

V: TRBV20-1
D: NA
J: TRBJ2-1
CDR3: CSAKPRSYNEQFF

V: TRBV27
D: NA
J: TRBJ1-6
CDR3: CASSWFFGGDVHSPLHF

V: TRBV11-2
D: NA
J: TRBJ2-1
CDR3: CASNQGPEQFF

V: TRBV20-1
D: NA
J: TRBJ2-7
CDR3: CSARDGGWYEQYF

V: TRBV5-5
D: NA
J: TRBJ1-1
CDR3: CASSFLGSGIPDPNTEAFF

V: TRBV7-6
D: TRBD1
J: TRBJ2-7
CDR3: CASSLATGQDTYEQYF

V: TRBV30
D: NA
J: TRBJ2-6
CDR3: CAWEVWANVLTF

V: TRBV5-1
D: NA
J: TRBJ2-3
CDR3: CASSFQGSTDTQYF

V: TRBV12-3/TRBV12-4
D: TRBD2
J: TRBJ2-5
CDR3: CASSPSSGVLETQYF

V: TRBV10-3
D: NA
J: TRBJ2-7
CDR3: CAIRDFDGKYEQYF

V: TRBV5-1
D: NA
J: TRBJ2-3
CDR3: CASSPPEDYSTDTQYF

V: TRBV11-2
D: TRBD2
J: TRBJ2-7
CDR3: CASGLAGGRSDYYEQYF

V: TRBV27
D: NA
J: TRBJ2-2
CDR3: CASRLLLNTGELFF

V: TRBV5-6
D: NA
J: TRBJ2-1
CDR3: CASSYGTTNEQFF

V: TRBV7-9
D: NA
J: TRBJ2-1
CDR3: CASSLGGGWDEQFF

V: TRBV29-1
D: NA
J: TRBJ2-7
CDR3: CSGVFGVYEQYF

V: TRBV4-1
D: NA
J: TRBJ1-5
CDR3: CASSHREDQHQHF